Below are 21 T cell receptor beta chains sequenced from a single sample in a study of cytomegalovirus exposure and HLA in healthy donors. It was with 60 Vbeta and 13 Jbeta primers that the PCR ran. Sequencing used immunoSEQ multiplex PCR; TCRdb keeps in-frame clones, though not all of them. In the table there are around 130,000 clones, approximately 84% of which are singletons. Sequenced sample: PBMCs. The origin of the receptors is a woman younger than 35 in good health and CMV-seronegative.

The chain carries TRBV30 and TRBJ2-5; TRBD1 agrees at 7 bases. Per the germline V gene, CDR1 is GTSNPN and CDR2 is SVGIG (reference sequence). The CDR3 has 14 residues. V shed 1 base, J shed 4 bases, and the junction held 6 bases outside the gene matches. CDR3 sequence reads: CAWSGKGAGETQYF. CDR3 DNA: TGTGCCTGGAGTGGAAAGGGGGCGGGAGAGACCCAGTACTTC.

The V gene is TRBV6-1, the J gene TRBJ2-1; 10 nucleotides line up with TRBD2. V trimming: 2 bases; J trimming: 0 bases; junction bases outside the gene matches: 10. The CDR3 consists of 19 residues. Germline CDR1 MNHNS, CDR2 SASEGT. CDR3 protein: CASSEKDSGRISSYNEQFF. The CDR3 DNA follows: TGTGCCAGCAGTGAAAAGGATAGCGGGAGGATAAGCTCCTACAATGAGCAGTTCTTC.

This rearrangement joins TRBV29-1 to TRBJ2-7; TRBD1 might be the D (5 bases). CDR1 and CDR2 from the germline V gene are SQVTM and ANQGSEA. V was clipped by 8 bases and J by 5 bases, with 13 bases between them. The CDR3 is made up of 11 amino acids. The CDR3 reads CSPLMDNEQYF. CDR3 sequence (DNA): TGCAGCCCTTTGATGGACAACGAGCAGTACTTC.

The rearrangement uses TRBV12-1 and TRBJ2-5; the table's D gene call, TRBD2, was not cross checked with the DNA. TRBV12-1 is a pseudogene. The CDR3 loop spans 18 amino acids. CDR3 DNA sequence: TGTGCCAGCAGCTTTACGGGGAGTGTAGCGGGAGATGGGGGGACCCAGTACTTC. Protein: CASSFTGSVAGDGGTQYF.

The J gene is TRBJ1-2, the V gene TRBV7-9; the D gene is possibly TRBD1 (5 bases). The CDR3 length is 13 residues. V lost 4 bases and J lost 7, with 13 bases in between. Germline V gene sequence: CDR1 SEHNR, CDR2 FQNEAQ (reference sequence). The CDR3 nucleotides read TGTGCCAGCAGCTCACAGGATTTCGGTGGCTACACCTTC. Its protein is CASSSQDFGGYTF. Based on the CDR3 plus reference TRBV7-9 and TRBJ1-2, the full variable domain is DTGVSQNPRHKITKRGQNVTFRCDPISEHNRLYWYRQTLGQGPEFLTYFQNEAQLEKSRLLSDRFSAERPKGSFSTLEIQRTEQGDSAMYLCASSSQDFGGYTFGSGTRLTVV.

This chain joins TRBV4-2 and TRBJ2-3; D uncertain. With 2 bases removed from V and 3 bases from J, the gap between germline ends came to 6 bases. The length of the CDR3 is 13 residues. The germline V gene has CDR1 LGHNA and CDR2 YNFKEQ. This CDR3 reads CASSQRVTDTQYF. The CDR3 region has the DNA TGTGCCAGCAGCCAACGGGTTACAGATACGCAGTATTTT.

V usage is TRBV9 and J usage is TRBJ1-2; D is undetermined. This CDR3 region has 14 residues. Trimming left V 4 bases short and J 3 bases short, with 13 bases between. CDR1 and CDR2 (germline): SGDLS, YYNGEE. The CDR3 sequence is CASSSPGGDYGYTF. CDR3 nucleotide sequence: TGTGCCAGCAGCTCTCCTGGAGGCGACTATGGCTACACCTTC.

CDR3 sequence reads: CASSLPPSGGWTDTQYF. CDR3 DNA: TGCGCCAGCAGCTTGCCCCCCTCAGGGGGTTGGACAGATACGCAGTATTTT. V usage is TRBV5-1 and J usage is TRBJ2-3, with TRBD1 matching 7 bases. Germline V CDR1 and CDR2: SGHRS, YFSETQ. J lost 3 bases, V lost 1 base, and 11 bases had no gene match. The CDR3 is 17 amino acids.

The chain joins TRBV7-6 to TRBJ2-1; 7 bases match TRBD1. This CDR3 comprises 16 residues. With V trimmed by 5 bases and J by 7 bases, 14 bases remained unmatched. Germline V gene data show CDR1 as SGHVS and CDR2 as FNYEAQ. The CDR3 DNA follows: TGTGCCAGCAGCCCCGAGACGCAGGGGGTAAGGAATGAGCAGTTCTTC. Translation: CASSPETQGVRNEQFF.

The gene calls are TRBV4-2 and TRBJ2-1, with a weak D call TRBD2 (6 bases). This CDR3 has 16 residues. The V end lost 0 bases, the J end lost 6 bases, and 15 bases lay between the germline ends. Germline-derived CDR1 and CDR2 are LGHNA and YNFKEQ. The CDR3 region is CASSQDLERRVNEQFF. The CDR3 DNA reads TGTGCCAGCAGCCAAGATCTGGAGCGGAGGGTCAATGAGCAGTTCTTC.

In DNA, the CDR3 is TGTGCCAGCAGCTGGGGGGGACTCGGATGGAACACTGAAGCTTTCTTT. Protein product: CASSWGGLGWNTEAFF. This sequence joins TRBV5-8 and TRBJ1-1; a possible D gene is TRBD1 (5 bases). CDR3 length: 16 residues. Trimming took off 3 bases at V and 1 base at J, with 16 bases between the two ends. Germline loops: CDR1 SGHTS, CDR2 YDEGEE.

The V gene is TRBV18, the J gene TRBJ2-7, with 12 bases fitting TRBD2. This CDR3 is built from 17 residues. The ends lost 2 bases at V and 7 bases at J; junction bases unmatched: 12. Germline V gene data show CDR1 as KGHSH and CDR2 as LQKENI. The CDR3 region is CASSPSKPLAGGGEQYF. The DNA for the CDR3 is TGTGCCAGCTCACCATCTAAGCCACTAGCGGGAGGTGGGGAGCAGTACTTC.

This clone is a singleton in its sample. This sequence joins TRBV19 and TRBJ2-7; 10 nucleotides line up with TRBD1. The V gene end was trimmed by 4 bases and the J gene end by 5 bases; junction bases not matched to a gene: 5. This CDR3 region has 14 residues. Per the germline V gene, CDR1 is LNHDA and CDR2 is SQIVND (reference sequence). CDR3 in DNA: TGTGCCAGTAGTACCCGGGACAGGGGTCACGAGCAGTACTTC. Translated, it gives CASSTRDRGHEQYF. The entire variable domain, with the rest obtained from reference TRBV19 and TRBJ2-7, is as follows: DGGITQSPKYLFRKEGQNVTLSCEQNLNHDAMYWYRQDPGQGLRLIYYSQIVNDFQKGDIAEGYSVSREKKESFPLTVTSAQKNPTAFYLCASSTRDRGHEQYFGPGTRLTVT.

This clone was detected a few times. Its ends do not fully match the called genes, so a read error is possible. The V call is TRBV30, the J call TRBJ1-4; TRBD1 aligns across 9 bases. The germline V gene has CDR1 GTSNPN and CDR2 SVGIG (reference sequence). The CDR3 runs 18 residues. The CDR3 nucleotides are TGTGCCTCGAGTGTACTCCCTTTTTCGGGACAGGGAAAGTCAAAACTGTTTTTT. This encodes CASSVLPFSGQGKSKLFF.

The chain carries TRBV7-9 and TRBJ2-2; 8 nucleotides match TRBD2. Germline V CDR1 and CDR2: SEHNR, FQNEAQ (reference sequence). This CDR3 spans 15 amino acids. After removal of 3 bases from V and 6 bases from J, the junction contained 6 bases not matched to a gene. The CDR3 DNA reads as TGTGCCAGCAGCTTGAGCGGGAGTGTAGCCGGGGAGCTGTTTTTT. Translated: CASSLSGSVAGELFF.

The chain has TRBV5-1 and TRBJ1-2, with D perhaps TRBD1 (5 bases). With 2 bases removed from V and 6 bases from J, the gap between germline ends came to 11 bases. Germline-derived CDR1 and CDR2 are SGHRS and YFSETQ. The CDR3 totals 13 residues. CDR3 nucleotides: TGCGCCAGCAGCTTAGGAGGGGCGGATGGCTACACCTTC. Translating gives CASSLGGADGYTF.

The chain uses TRBV14 and TRBJ2-1; tentatively, D is TRBD2 (6 bases). This CDR3 comprises 14 residues. CDR1 and CDR2 (germline): SGHDN, FVKESK. V lost 2 bases, J lost 8 bases, and 13 bases lay in between. CDR3 loop: CASSQPGVWDEQFF. The CDR3 DNA is TGTGCCAGCAGCCAACCGGGAGTTTGGGATGAGCAGTTCTTC. Supplemented by reference TRBV14 and TRBJ2-1, the full variable domain reads EAGVTQFPSHSVIEKGQTVTLRCDPISGHDNLYWYRRVMGKEIKFLLHFVKESKQDESGMPNNRFLAERTGGTYSTLKVQPAELEDSGVYFCASSQPGVWDEQFFGPGTRLTVL.

This sequence joins TRBV7-9 and TRBJ2-7, with TRBD1 as a possible D gene (7 bases). From germline, CDR1 is SEHNR and CDR2 FQNEAQ (reference sequence). The CDR3 sequence is 11 residues long. Trimming pared 5 bases from V and 9 bases from J, leaving 11 bases between. For the CDR3, the DNA is TGTGCCAGCAGCCAGGGGGGATCGCAGTACTTC. Protein: CASSQGGSQYF. The full variable domain, with the rest looked up from reference TRBV7-9 and TRBJ2-7, is DTGVSQNPRHKITKRGQNVTFRCDPISEHNRLYWYRQTLGQGPEFLTYFQNEAQLEKSRLLSDRFSAERPKGSFSTLEIQRTEQGDSAMYLCASSQGGSQYFGPGTRLTVT.

This clone was seen at least ten times. The V and J genes are TRBV27 and TRBJ1-2; TRBD1 might be the D (5 bases). Germline V gene data show CDR1 as MNHEY and CDR2 as SMNVEV (reference sequence). V was cut by 3 bases and J by 6 bases, with 17 bases left in between. This CDR3 contains 15 residues. For the CDR3, the DNA is TGTGCCAGCAGTTTTACAGGTTTGGCGGCTCATGGCTACACCTTC. Its translation: CASSFTGLAAHGYTF.

The V and J genes are TRBV25-1 and TRBJ2-3; D gene uncertain. Germline V gene lookup returns CDR1 MGHDK and CDR2 SYGVNS. Deletions cut 5 bases from V and 4 bases from J, with 10 bases between. The CDR3 totals 13 residues. CDR3 nucleotides: TGTGCCAGCAGTCCACATCTCGCAGATACGCAGTATTTT. Translation: CASSPHLADTQYF.

This clone was detected a few times. The chain joins TRBV5-6 to TRBJ2-7; 7 bases are shared with TRBD1. From germline, CDR1 is SGHDT and CDR2 YYEEEE. The V and J ends lost 1 base and 5 bases, in that order; junction bases with no gene match: 6. The CDR3 consists of 14 residues. The CDR3 nucleotides read TGTGCCAGCAGCTTGTCAGGGGGTACGGACGAGCAGTACTTC. Its protein product is CASSLSGGTDEQYF.